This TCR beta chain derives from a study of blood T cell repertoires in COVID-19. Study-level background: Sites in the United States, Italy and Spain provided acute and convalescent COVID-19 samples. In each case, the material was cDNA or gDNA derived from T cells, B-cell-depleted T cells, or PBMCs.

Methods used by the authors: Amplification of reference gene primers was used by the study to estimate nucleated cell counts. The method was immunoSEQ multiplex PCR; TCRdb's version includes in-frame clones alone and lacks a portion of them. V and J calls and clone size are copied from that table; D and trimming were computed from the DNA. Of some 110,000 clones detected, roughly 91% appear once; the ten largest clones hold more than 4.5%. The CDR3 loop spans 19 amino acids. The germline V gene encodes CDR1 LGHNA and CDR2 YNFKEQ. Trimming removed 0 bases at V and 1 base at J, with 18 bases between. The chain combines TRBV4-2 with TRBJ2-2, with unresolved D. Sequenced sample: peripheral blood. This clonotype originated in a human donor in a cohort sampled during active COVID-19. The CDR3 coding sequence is TGTGCCAGCAGCCAAGATCAAGTGAGAAACCGGGTGAACACCGGGGAGCTGTTTTTT. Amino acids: CASSQDQVRNRVNTGELFF.